This TCR beta chain emerged from a study of T cells after yellow fever vaccination. Regarding this clonotype: No antigen is known for it.

Trimming took off 0 bases at V and 8 bases at J, with 10 bases between the two ends. This CDR3 is built from 13 residues. Per the germline V gene, CDR1 is SQVTM and CDR2 is ANQGSEA. Study-wide results and limits: Clones from primary vaccination mostly reappeared after the booster (around 96% CD4, about 85% CD8).

UMIs and a universal primer site were added when TCR cDNA was made by 5'RACE template switching. Using its own MiXCR run on the 5' RACE reads, TCRdb lists one record per CDR3 protein. The sample contains 400,000 to 650,000 distinct CDR3 sequences, 20% to 25% of which appear only once. This specimen consisted of PBMCs, obtained roughly 20 days after the first yellow fever vaccination. The TCR sequence derives from a man aged 18-30 years who received the YFV17D yellow fever vaccine. The V and J genes are TRBV29-1 and TRBJ1-4; maybe TRBD1 (5 bases). The CDR3 here is CSVEDPRGEKLFF. The CDR3 bases are TGCAGCGTTGAAGATCCACGGGGGGAAAAACTGTTTTTT. Complete variable domain (other parts from reference TRBV29-1 and TRBJ1-4): SAVISQKPSRDICQRGTSLTIQCQVDSQVTMMFWYRQQPGQSLTLIATANQGSEATYESGFVIDKFPISRPNLTFSTLTVSNMSPEDSSIYLCSVEDPRGEKLFFGSGTQLSVL.